One and the same sample provided the 20 T cell receptor beta chains below, sequenced in a study of T-cell memory formation after mild COVID-19. TCRdb fed the 5' RACE reads into MiXCR, producing one record per CDR3 protein. Among tens of thousands of distinct CDR3 sequences listed, approximately 13% were seen once. The sequencing sample was made of PBMCs or a T cell subset sorted from them (not recorded which). The receptors were gathered from an adult woman who had mild COVID-19 (a few samples of this study predate the infection). Cell type and time point are not known.

The chain employs TRBV15 and TRBJ2-4; 11 bases align to TRBD1. The CDR3 covers 16 residues. Germline V CDR1 and CDR2: LNHNV, YYDKDF (reference sequence). With V trimmed by 3 bases and J by 6 bases, 7 bases remained unmatched. CDR3 DNA: TGTGCCACCAGCAGCGACGGGACAGGGGGGCCAAACATTCAGTACTTC. Amino acid sequence: CATSSDGTGGPNIQYF.

J is TRBJ2-5 and V is TRBV5-1, with 8 bases fitting TRBD1. Germline CDR1 reads SGHRS; CDR2 reads YFSETQ. V shed 3 bases, J shed 5 bases, and the junction held 9 bases outside the gene matches. CDR3 length: 15 residues. CDR3 sequence: CASSYGTGARETQYF. CDR3 sequence (DNA): TGCGCCAGCAGCTACGGGACAGGCGCCCGGGAGACCCAGTACTTC. Full variable domain (remainder filled in from reference TRBV5-1 and TRBJ2-5): KAGVTQTPRYLIKTRGQQVTLSCSPISGHRSVSWYQQTPGQGLQFLFEYFSETQRNKGNFPGRFSGRQFSNSRSEMNVSTLELGDSALYLCASSYGTGARETQYFGPGTRLLVL.

J is TRBJ2-1 and V is TRBV6-5, with TRBD1 as a possible D gene (6 bases). The CDR3 consists of 12 residues. Germline CDR1 is MNHEY and CDR2 is SVGAGI. Trimming removed 8 bases at V and 9 bases at J, with 14 bases between. The chain's CDR3 is CASGPGETEQFF. In nucleotides, the CDR3 is TGTGCCAGCGGGCCAGGGGAAACTGAGCAGTTCTTC.

The chain employs TRBV4-1 and TRBJ2-7; 9 bases match TRBD1. CDR1 and CDR2 from the germline V gene are MGHRA and YSYEKL. V shed 5 bases, J shed 1 base, and the junction held 9 bases outside the gene matches. This CDR3 contains 16 residues. DNA for the CDR3: TGCGCCAGCAGCTCCCGACCGACAGGGGGATCCTACGAGCAGTACTTC. This sequence encodes CASSSRPTGGSYEQYF.

The genes are TRBV7-9 and TRBJ2-3; D gene unclear. Germline V gives CDR1 SEHNR, CDR2 FQNEAQ (reference sequence). This CDR3 spans 13 amino acids. Trimming pared 5 bases from V and 4 bases from J, leaving 10 bases between. The DNA for the CDR3 is TGTGCCAGCAGCCCCTCGTATGCAGATACGCAGTATTTT. Its protein product is CASSPSYADTQYF.

In its sample, this clonotype was seen a few times. V and J are TRBV12-3 or TRBV12-4 and TRBJ2-1, with D tentatively TRBD2 (6 bases). This CDR3 has 14 residues. V lost 4 bases and J lost 7, with 14 bases in between. The CDR3 region is CASSSSTSWNEQFF. The CDR3 DNA reads TGTGCCAGCAGTTCCTCGACTAGTTGGAATGAGCAGTTCTTC.

This clonotype was seen a handful of times. The chain combines TRBV7-9 with TRBJ2-3; 12 bases fit TRBD2. The ends lost 4 bases at V and 2 bases at J; junction bases unmatched: 4. CDR3 size: 16 residues. Germline lookup yields CDR1 SEHNR and CDR2 FQNEAQ (reference sequence). The CDR3 nucleotides are TGTGCCAGCAGCTCCAGGACTAGCGGGGTCACAGATACGCAGTATTTT. Its protein is CASSSRTSGVTDTQYF.

This clonotype came up a few times. CDR3 DNA sequence: TGTGCCAGCAGCTCAAGCCGACTAGCCGCTAGCACAGATACGCAGTATTTT. Protein: CASSSSRLAASTDTQYF. The chain recombines TRBV7-6 with TRBJ2-3, with 7 bases lining up with TRBD2. This CDR3 has 17 residues. With 4 bases clipped from V and 0 bases from J, the junction kept 10 bases outside the gene matches. Germline V gene sequence: CDR1 SGHVS, CDR2 FNYEAQ.

The sample holds a few counts of this clonotype. The V call is TRBV4-1, the J call TRBJ2-3; 10 bases agree with TRBD2. The CDR3 runs to 16 residues. From germline, CDR1 is MGHRA and CDR2 YSYEKL. Trimming removed 1 base from V and 0 bases from J; junction bases left unmatched: 1. DNA for the CDR3: TGCGCCAGCAGCCAAGGGACTAGCGGTAGCACAGATACGCAGTATTTT. Protein product: CASSQGTSGSTDTQYF.

The V gene is TRBV20-1, the J gene TRBJ2-1; D not resolved. Germline assignment: CDR1 DFQATT and CDR2 SNEGSKA (reference sequence). This CDR3 is 11 amino acids long. The V and J ends lost 3 bases and 10 bases respectively, with 10 bases between them. In DNA form, the CDR3 reads TGCAGTGCTAGTATAATAGCCGAGCAGTTCTTC. As protein: CSASIIAEQFF.

The chain recombines TRBV19 with TRBJ1-2; D is ambiguous. The CDR3 runs 14 residues. Deletions cut 4 bases from V and 4 bases from J, with 13 bases between. From germline, CDR1 is LNHDA and CDR2 SQIVND (reference sequence). The CDR3 loop is CASSTDGPTYGYTF. CDR3 nucleotide sequence: TGTGCCAGTAGTACCGACGGGCCAACCTATGGCTACACCTTC.

The chain combines TRBV6-2 or TRBV6-3 with TRBJ2-7, with D unclear. Germline V gives CDR1 MNHEY, CDR2 SVGEGT. This CDR3 is built from 10 residues. V dropped 8 bases and J dropped 6 bases, with 8 bases sitting between them. This CDR3 is CASGLREQYF. The CDR3 bases are TGTGCCAGCGGTCTTCGCGAGCAGTACTTC.

V is TRBV2 and J is TRBJ2-7; D not resolved. The germline V gene encodes CDR1 SNHLY and CDR2 FYNNEI. This CDR3 is 12 amino acids long. V was cut by 3 bases and J by 3 bases, with 6 bases left in between. The chain's CDR3 is CASSDGYYEQYF. For the CDR3, the DNA is TGTGCCAGCAGTGATGGGTACTACGAGCAGTACTTC.

In its sample, this clonotype was seen many times. The chain is built from TRBV20-1 and TRBJ2-3; D not certain. This CDR3 has 15 amino acids. The V end was cut by 3 bases, the J end by 3 bases, with 16 bases between. Germline assignment: CDR1 DFQATT and CDR2 SNEGSKA (reference sequence). The CDR3 is CSASQEGFETDTQYF. The CDR3 DNA reads TGCAGTGCTAGCCAAGAAGGGTTTGAGACAGATACGCAGTATTTT.

This clonotype was seen a single time. V gene TRBV7-3 combines with J gene TRBJ2-6, with D possibly matching TRBD2 (6 bases). Germline V CDR1 and CDR2: SGHTA, FQGTGA. This CDR3 comprises 17 residues. The V gene lost 0 bases and the J gene lost 1 base, with 10 bases spanning the gap. The CDR3, as DNA: TGTGCCAGCAGCTTAACGTGGGGGAGGTCTGGGGCCAACGTCCTGACTTTC. Protein sequence: CASSLTWGRSGANVLTF.

The sample holds many counts of this clonotype. V is TRBV11-2 and J is TRBJ2-7; D is unclear. The length of the CDR3 is 12 residues. The germline V and J ends were trimmed by 6 bases and 0 bases, with 6 bases remaining between them. Germline CDR1 reads SGHAT; CDR2 reads FQNNGV. The CDR3 loop is CASSLSSYEQYF. In nucleotides, the CDR3 is TGTGCCAGCAGTTTGAGCTCCTACGAGCAGTACTTC.

V is TRBV5-1 and J is TRBJ2-7; 7 bases are a match to TRBD1. V lost 5 bases to trimming and J lost 3 bases; unmatched junction nucleotides: 14. This CDR3 is built from 16 residues. Germline CDR1 is SGHRS and CDR2 is YFSETQ. The CDR3 DNA follows: TGCGCCAGCAGTCTTGTCGTTGTGCAGGGGGACTACGAGCAGTACTTC. Translation: CASSLVVVQGDYEQYF.

This clonotype was detected ten times or more. The chain has TRBV4-1 and TRBJ2-2, with no clear D. Trimming stripped 8 bases from V and 6 bases from J, with 10 bases between. Germline CDR1 reads MGHRA; CDR2 reads YSYEKL. The CDR3 contains 12 residues. CDR3 protein: CASLLPAGELFF. CDR3 DNA: TGCGCCAGCTTACTACCAGCCGGGGAGCTGTTTTTT.

V gene TRBV19 combines with J gene TRBJ2-1; D is possibly TRBD2 (5 bases). V lost 4 bases to trimming and J lost 6 bases, with 10 bases between them. CDR3 length: 13 amino acids. Germline V lookup: CDR1 LNHDA, CDR2 SQIVND (reference sequence). In nucleotides, the CDR3 is TGTGCCAGTAGTAACGGACTGAGCAATGAGCAGTTCTTC. It specifies CASSNGLSNEQFF.

The genes are TRBV28 and TRBJ2-7; a weak D match, TRBD1 (6 bases). This CDR3 has 12 residues. CDR1 MDHEN and CDR2 SYDVKM come from the germline V gene. Trimming removed 5 bases at V and 4 bases at J, with 9 bases between. The CDR3 coding sequence is TGTGCCAGCAGTCAAGGACAGTACGAGCAGTACTTC. As protein: CASSQGQYEQYF.